These 6 T cell receptor beta chains originate from one sample sequenced in a study of OX40 agonist ivuxolimab in advanced cancers. The protocol was immunoSEQ multiplex PCR, while the TCRdb copy is restricted to in-frame clones and leaves out a portion. The sample records 75,000 to 80,000 clones, around four fifths being singletons. The specimen comprised CD4+ or CD8+ T cells sorted from blood, sampled in a trial of the OX40 agonist ivuxolimab. These receptors were taken from an adult with an advanced solid tumor such as melanoma, head and neck, liver or kidney cancer.

This clone was counted between two and nine times. The chain uses TRBV11-2 and TRBJ2-5; either TRBD1 or TRBD2 may fit D (6 bases each). Germline lookup yields CDR1 SGHAT and CDR2 FQNNGV. The CDR3 contains 19 residues. The V gene lost 6 bases and the J gene lost 0 bases, with 26 bases spanning the gap. The CDR3 DNA reads as TGTGCCAGCAGTCGCCGGGGGCTAGCTACCTCCTTGTACCAAGAGACCCAGTACTTC. This gives the protein CASSRRGLATSLYQETQYF.

The J gene is TRBJ2-3, the V gene TRBV7-2; 8 bases agree with TRBD1. The V gene's germline CDR1 is SGHTA and CDR2 FQGNSA. Trimming cost V 1 base and J 2 bases; bases outside gene matches: 5. The length of the CDR3 is 16 residues. The CDR3 bases are TGTGCCAGCAGCTTAGGATCGGGACAGGTCACAGATACGCAGTATTTT. This gives the protein CASSLGSGQVTDTQYF. Based on the CDR3 plus reference TRBV7-2 and TRBJ2-3, the full variable domain is GAGVSQSPSNKVTEKGKDVELRCDPISGHTALYWYRQSLGQGLEFLIYFQGNSAPDKSGLPSDRFSAERTGGSVSTLTIQRTQQEDSAVYLCASSLGSGQVTDTQYFGPGTRLTVL.

The chain links TRBV19 to TRBJ1-1; 10 bases match TRBD1. Germline V gene lookup returns CDR1 LNHDA and CDR2 SQIVND (reference sequence). J gave up 1 base and V 11 bases, and 34 bases lay outside the gene matches. CDR3 length equals 23 residues. The DNA of the CDR3 is TGTGCCTCTAAGGTGGGGACAGGGGTCAGTCGGGGATTCAGGGGTCCGTCGAACACTGAAGCTTTCTTT. Translating it yields CASKVGTGVSRGFRGPSNTEAFF.

The rearrangement joins TRBV9 to TRBJ2-3; 8 bases agree with TRBD2. The CDR3 loop spans 15 amino acids. The germline V gene encodes CDR1 SGDLS and CDR2 YYNGEE. V gave up 1 base and J gave up 5 bases; unmatched junction bases: 6. CDR3 DNA: TGTGCCAGCAGCGTAACCGGGAGGGTCGGAGATACGCAGTATTTT. Translating gives CASSVTGRVGDTQYF. Variable domain in full (rest from reference TRBV9 and TRBJ2-3): DSGVTQTPKHLITATGQRVTLRCSPRSGDLSVYWYQQSLDQGLQFLIQYYNGEERAKGNILERFSAQQFPDLHSELNLSSLELGDSALYFCASSVTGRVGDTQYFGPGTRLTVL.

This chain joins TRBV4-3 and TRBJ1-1; TRBD1 is a possible D gene (5 bases). CDR3 length: 13 residues. The V gene lost 0 bases and the J gene lost 9 bases, with 11 bases spanning the gap. Per the germline V gene, CDR1 is LGHNA and CDR2 is YSLEER. The CDR3, as DNA: TGCGCCAGCAGCCAAGAGGGTTACAGGCAAGCTTTCTTT. Its protein product is CASSQEGYRQAFF.

The chain recombines TRBV11-1 with TRBJ2-7; D remains ambiguous. V lost 3 bases and J lost 4, with 13 bases in between. CDR3 length: 14 amino acids. The germline CDR1 and CDR2 sequences are SGHAT and FQDESV (reference sequence). This CDR3 is CASSFAERRYEQYF. As DNA, the CDR3 is TGTGCCAGCAGCTTCGCGGAAAGGAGATACGAGCAGTACTTC.